The clone carrying this TCR beta chain has a handful of counts. Its target is not known. MiXCR, run by TCRdb on the RT-PCR reads, gives a single entry per CDR3 protein. The table records 550,000 to 650,000 distinct CDR3 sequences, about an eighth of them present only once. This record comes from a study of response to subunit inactivated influenza vaccine. Study outcomes and limitations: Few additional T cells are recruited per seasonal influenza vaccination, authors suggested.

The CDR3 loop spans 18 amino acids. J was trimmed by 5 bases and V by 5 bases; bases with no gene match: 15. CDR1 is SGHAT and CDR2 is FQDESV in the germline V gene (reference sequence). The receptor's source is a man aged 45-65 years who received an inactivated influenza vaccine. This specimen was PBMCs from blood, taken on the day of vaccination. The rearrangement uses TRBV11-1 and TRBJ2-3, with TRBD2 matching 11 bases. The CDR3 spells CASSPDTATSGARDTQYF. The CDR3 nucleotides read TGTGCCAGCAGCCCAGATACGGCGACTAGCGGGGCTAGAGATACGCAGTATTTT.